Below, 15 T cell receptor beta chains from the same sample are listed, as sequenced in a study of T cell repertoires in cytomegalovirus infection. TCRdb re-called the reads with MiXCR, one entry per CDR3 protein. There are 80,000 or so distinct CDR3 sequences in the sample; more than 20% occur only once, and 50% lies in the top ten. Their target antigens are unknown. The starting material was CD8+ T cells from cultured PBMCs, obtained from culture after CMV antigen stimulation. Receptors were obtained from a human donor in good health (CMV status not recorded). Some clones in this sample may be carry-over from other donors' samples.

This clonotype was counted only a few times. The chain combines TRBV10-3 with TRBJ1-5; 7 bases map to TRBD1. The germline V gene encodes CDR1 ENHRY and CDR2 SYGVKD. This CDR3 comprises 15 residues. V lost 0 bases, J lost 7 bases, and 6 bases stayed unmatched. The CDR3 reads CAISESAGGRQPQHF. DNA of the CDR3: TGTGCCATCAGTGAGTCGGCAGGGGGTCGGCAGCCCCAGCATTTT.

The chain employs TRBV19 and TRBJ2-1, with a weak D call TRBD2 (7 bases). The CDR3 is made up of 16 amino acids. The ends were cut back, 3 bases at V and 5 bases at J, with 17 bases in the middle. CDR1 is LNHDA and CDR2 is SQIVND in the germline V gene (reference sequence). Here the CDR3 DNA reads TGTGCCAGTAGTATTCAAGGGGGGGGTTCTAACAATGAGCAGTTCTTC. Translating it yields CASSIQGGGSNNEQFF.

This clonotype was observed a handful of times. In DNA, the CDR3 is TGTGCCAGCAGTATGCGGGAGGTCTCCTACGAGCAGTACTTC. Its translation: CASSMREVSYEQYF. The J gene is TRBJ2-7, the V gene TRBV6-5; the match to TRBD2 covers 8 bases. In germline, CDR1 is MNHEY, CDR2 SVGAGI. V trimming: 5 bases; J trimming: 0 bases; junction bases outside the gene matches: 3. This CDR3 region has 14 residues.

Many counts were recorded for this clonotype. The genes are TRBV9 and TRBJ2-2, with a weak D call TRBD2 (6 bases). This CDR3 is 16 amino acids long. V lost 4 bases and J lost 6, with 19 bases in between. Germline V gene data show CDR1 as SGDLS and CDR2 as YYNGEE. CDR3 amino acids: CASSPNGGSIAGELFF. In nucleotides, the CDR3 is TGTGCCAGCAGCCCAAACGGGGGTTCTATCGCCGGGGAGCTGTTTTTT.

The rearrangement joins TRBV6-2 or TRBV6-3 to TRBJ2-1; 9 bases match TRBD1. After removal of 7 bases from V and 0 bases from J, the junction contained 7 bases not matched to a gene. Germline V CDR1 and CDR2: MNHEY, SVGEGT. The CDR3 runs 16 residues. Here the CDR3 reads CASIAGTGSSYNEQFF. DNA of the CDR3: TGTGCCAGCATCGCCGGGACAGGGAGCTCCTACAATGAGCAGTTCTTC.

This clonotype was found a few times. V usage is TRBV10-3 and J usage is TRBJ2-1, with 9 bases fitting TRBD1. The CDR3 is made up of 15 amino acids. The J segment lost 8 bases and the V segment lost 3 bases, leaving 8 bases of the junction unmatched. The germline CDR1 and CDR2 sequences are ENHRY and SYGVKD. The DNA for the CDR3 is TGTGCCATCAGTGACCCGGGACAGGGTAGCGATGAGCAGTTCTTC. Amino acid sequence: CAISDPGQGSDEQFF.

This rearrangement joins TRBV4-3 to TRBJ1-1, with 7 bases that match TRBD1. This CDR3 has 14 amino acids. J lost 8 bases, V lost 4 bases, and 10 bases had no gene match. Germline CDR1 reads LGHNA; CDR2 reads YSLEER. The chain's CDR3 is CASSPDRWQGEAFF. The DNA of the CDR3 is TGCGCCAGCAGCCCGGACAGGTGGCAGGGGGAAGCTTTCTTT.

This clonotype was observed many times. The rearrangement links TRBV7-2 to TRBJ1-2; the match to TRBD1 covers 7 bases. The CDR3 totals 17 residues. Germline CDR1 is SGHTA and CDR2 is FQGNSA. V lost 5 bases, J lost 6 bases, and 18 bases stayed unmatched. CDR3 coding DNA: TGTGCCAGCAGCCCCCATTCCGGGAACAGGGGCCAGAATGGCTACACCTTC. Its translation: CASSPHSGNRGQNGYTF.

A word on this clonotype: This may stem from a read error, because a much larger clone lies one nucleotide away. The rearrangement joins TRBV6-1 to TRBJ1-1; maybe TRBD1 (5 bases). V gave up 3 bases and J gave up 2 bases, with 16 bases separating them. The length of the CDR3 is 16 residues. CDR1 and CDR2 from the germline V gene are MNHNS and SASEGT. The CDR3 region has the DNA TGTGCCAGCAGTGATCCGGGGGTCGGGAGAAACACTGAAGCTTTCTTT. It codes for CASSDPGVGRNTEAFF.

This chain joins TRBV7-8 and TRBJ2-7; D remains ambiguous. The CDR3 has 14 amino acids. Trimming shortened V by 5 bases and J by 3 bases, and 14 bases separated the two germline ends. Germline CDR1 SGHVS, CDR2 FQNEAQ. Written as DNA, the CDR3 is TGTGCCAGCAGCAACCCGGACGGTTACTACGAGCAGTACTTC. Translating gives CASSNPDGYYEQYF. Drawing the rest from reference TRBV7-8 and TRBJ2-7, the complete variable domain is GAGVSQSPRYKVAKRGQDVALRCDPISGHVSLFWYQQALGQGPEFLTYFQNEAQLDKSGLPSDRFFAERPEGSVSTLKIQRTQQEDSAVYLCASSNPDGYYEQYFGPGTRLTVT.

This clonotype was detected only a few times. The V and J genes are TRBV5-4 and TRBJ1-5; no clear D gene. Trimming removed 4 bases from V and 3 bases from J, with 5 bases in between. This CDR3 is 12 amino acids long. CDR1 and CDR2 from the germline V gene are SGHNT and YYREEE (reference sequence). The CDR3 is CASSQDNQPQHF. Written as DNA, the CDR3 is TGTGCCAGCAGCCAGGACAATCAGCCCCAGCATTTT.

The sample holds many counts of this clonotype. CDR3 sequence reads: CAKHTGNSYEQYF. CDR3 sequence (DNA): TGTGCCAAACATACGGGGAACTCCTACGAGCAGTACTTC. V gene TRBV6-1 combines with J gene TRBJ2-7, with D maybe TRBD2 (5 bases). The germline CDR1 and CDR2 sequences are MNHNS and SASEGT. The CDR3 length is 13 residues. V dropped 10 bases and J dropped 0 bases, with 13 bases sitting between them.

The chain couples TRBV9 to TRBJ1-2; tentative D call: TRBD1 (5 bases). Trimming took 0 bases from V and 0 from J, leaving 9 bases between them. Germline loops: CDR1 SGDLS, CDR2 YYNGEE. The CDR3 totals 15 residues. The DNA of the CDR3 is TGTGCCAGCAGCGTAGCGGACAACCCTAACTATGGCTACACCTTC. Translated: CASSVADNPNYGYTF.

The CDR3 nucleotides are TGTGCCAGCTCAGGCCCGTCCCGGCGGGATGACGGGGAGCTGTTTTTT. This gives the protein CASSGPSRRDDGELFF. The V and J genes are TRBV18 and TRBJ2-2; tentative D call: TRBD2 (6 bases). The CDR3 sequence is 16 residues long. Germline CDR1 reads KGHSH; CDR2 reads LQKENI. The V gene lost 5 bases and the J gene lost 7 bases, with 20 bases spanning the gap. Based on the CDR3 plus reference TRBV18 and TRBJ2-2, the full variable domain is NAGVMQNPRHLVRRRGQEARLRCSPMKGHSHVYWYRQLPEEGLKFMVYLQKENIIDESGMPKERFSAEFPKEGPSILRIQQVVRGDSAAYFCASSGPSRRDDGELFFGEGSRLTVL.

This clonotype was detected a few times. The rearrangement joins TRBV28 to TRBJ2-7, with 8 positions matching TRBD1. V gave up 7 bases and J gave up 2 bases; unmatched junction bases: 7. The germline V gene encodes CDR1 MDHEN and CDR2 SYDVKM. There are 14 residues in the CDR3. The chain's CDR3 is CASIPGQEAYEQYF. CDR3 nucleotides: TGTGCCAGCATCCCGGGACAGGAGGCCTACGAGCAGTACTTC.